These T cell receptor beta chains were read from a single sample in a study of T cells in localized non-small cell lung cancer. Clones were read by immunoSEQ multiplex PCR, and TCRdb kept only the in-frame ones, dropping some. The repertoire holds 65,000 to 90,000 clones, with 80% as singletons. This specimen consisted of PBMCs, obtained before any cancer treatment. The origin of the receptors is a man aged 40 to 70 with stage II squamous cell lung carcinoma. The CDR3 runs from the conserved cysteine through the conserved F or W. A D gene is named only where the DNA matches it firmly. The size entry is marked missing in some rows and otherwise reads once, few, many or a size class.

cdr3_aa: CASSQRTGNYNEQFF
cdr3_nt: TGTGCCAGCAGCCAACGGACTGGGAACTACAATGAGCAGTTCTTC
v_call: TRBV7-8
j_call: TRBJ2-1
d_call: -
clone_size: -

cdr3_aa: CASSSGQAEIDYGYTF
cdr3_nt: TGTGCCAGCAGCTCCGGACAGGCGGAAATCGACTATGGCTACACCTTC
v_call: TRBV5-4
j_call: TRBJ1-2
d_call: TRBD1
clone_size: -

cdr3_aa: CASSVGPTRSYNEQFF
cdr3_nt: TGTGCCAGCAGCGTTGGGCCGACGCGGTCCTACAATGAGCAGTTCTTC
v_call: TRBV9
j_call: TRBJ2-1
d_call: -
clone_size: once

cdr3_aa: CASSHGQGDWVQETQYF
cdr3_nt: TGTGCCAGCAGCCACGGACAGGGGGATTGGGTCCAAGAGACCCAGTACTTC
v_call: TRBV11-3
j_call: TRBJ2-5
d_call: TRBD1
clone_size: once

cdr3_aa: CASSSPGQLNTEAFF
cdr3_nt: TGTGCCAGCAGTAGTCCGGGACAGCTGAACACTGAAGCTTTCTTT
v_call: TRBV2
j_call: TRBJ1-1
d_call: TRBD1
clone_size: -

cdr3_aa: CAWRVLAETQYF
cdr3_nt: TGTGCCTGGAGGGTACTAGCAGAGACCCAGTACTTC
v_call: TRBV30
j_call: TRBJ2-5
d_call: -
clone_size: -

cdr3_aa: CASSKPQGQGKETQYF
cdr3_nt: TGTGCCAGCAGTAAGCCCCAAGGGCAGGGTAAAGAGACCCAGTACTTC
v_call: TRBV2
j_call: TRBJ2-5
d_call: -
clone_size: once

cdr3_aa: CASSPRAGNTGELFF
cdr3_nt: TGTGCCAGCAGCCCTCGAGCGGGGAACACCGGGGAGCTGTTTTTT
v_call: TRBV7-8
j_call: TRBJ2-2
d_call: -
clone_size: -

cdr3_aa: CASSPGLAGGYNEQFF
cdr3_nt: TGTGCCAGCAGCCCTGGACTAGCGGGGGGATACAATGAGCAGTTCTTC
v_call: TRBV5-4
j_call: TRBJ2-1
d_call: TRBD2
clone_size: -

cdr3_aa: CASSVARGLRGGYNEQFF
cdr3_nt: TGTGCCAGCAGCGTGGCCAGGGGGCTTCGCGGAGGTTACAATGAGCAGTTCTTC
v_call: TRBV9
j_call: TRBJ2-1
d_call: TRBD1
clone_size: few

cdr3_aa: CASSHGQGGEKLFF
cdr3_nt: TGTGCCAGCAGCCACGGACAGGGTGGCGAAAAACTGTTTTTT
v_call: TRBV7-9
j_call: TRBJ1-4
d_call: TRBD1
clone_size: -

cdr3_aa: CASSLMGPSAKNIQYF
cdr3_nt: TGTGCCAGCAGCTTGATGGGCCCCTCAGCCAAAAACATTCAGTACTTC
v_call: TRBV7-9
j_call: TRBJ2-4
d_call: -
clone_size: once

cdr3_aa: CASVDGSSYNSPLHF
cdr3_nt: TGTGCCAGCGTAGACGGGAGCTCCTATAATTCACCCCTCCACTTT
v_call: TRBV6-5
j_call: TRBJ1-6
d_call: -
clone_size: -

cdr3_aa: CASSERSLAGENQPQHF
cdr3_nt: TGTGCCAGCAGTGAACGGTCGTTGGCAGGGGAGAATCAGCCCCAGCATTTT
v_call: TRBV6-1
j_call: TRBJ1-5
d_call: -
clone_size: -

cdr3_aa: CASSLGVGNEQFF
cdr3_nt: TGTGCCAGCAGCTTAGGGGTAGGGAATGAGCAGTTCTTC
v_call: TRBV7-2
j_call: TRBJ2-1
d_call: -
clone_size: -

cdr3_aa: CASSGTEHQPQHF
cdr3_nt: TGTGCCAGCAGTGGGACAGAACATCAGCCCCAGCATTTT
v_call: TRBV2
j_call: TRBJ1-5
d_call: -
clone_size: -

cdr3_aa: CASSAGTVSGNTIYF
cdr3_nt: TGTGCCAGCAGCGCCGGGACAGTCTCTGGAAACACCATATATTTT
v_call: TRBV13
j_call: TRBJ1-3
d_call: TRBD1
clone_size: -

cdr3_aa: CASSTSPDGYSPLHF
cdr3_nt: TGTGCCAGTAGTACGAGCCCGGATGGGTATTCACCCCTCCACTTT
v_call: TRBV19
j_call: TRBJ1-6
d_call: -
clone_size: -

cdr3_aa: CSVVFSGYEQYF
cdr3_nt: TGCAGCGTGGTGTTCTCTGGCTACGAGCAGTACTTC
v_call: TRBV29-1
j_call: TRBJ2-7
d_call: -
clone_size: -

cdr3_aa: CASSPGTGGNQPQHF
cdr3_nt: TGTGCCAGCTCACCGGGGACAGGTGGTAATCAGCCCCAGCATTTT
v_call: TRBV18
j_call: TRBJ1-5
d_call: TRBD1
clone_size: -

cdr3_aa: CAWSHGVAGGQSSYEQYF
cdr3_nt: TGTGCCTGGAGCCACGGAGTAGCGGGAGGTCAAAGCTCCTACGAGCAGTACTTC
v_call: TRBV30
j_call: TRBJ2-7
d_call: TRBD2
clone_size: -

cdr3_aa: CASSKRADYEQYF
cdr3_nt: TGTGCCAGCAGCAAACGCGCGGACTACGAGCAGTACTTC
v_call: TRBV21-1
j_call: TRBJ2-7
d_call: -
clone_size: -

cdr3_aa: CASSPGSIRSGNTIYF
cdr3_nt: TGTGCCAGCTCACCAGGCTCCATCCGCTCTGGAAACACCATATATTTT
v_call: TRBV18
j_call: TRBJ1-3
d_call: -
clone_size: -

cdr3_aa: CASSLLGGGTRTDTQYF
cdr3_nt: TGTGCCAGCAGCTTACTCGGGGGCGGGACACGCACAGATACGCAGTATTTT
v_call: TRBV7-9
j_call: TRBJ2-3
d_call: -
clone_size: -

cdr3_aa: CASGQGMNTEAFF
cdr3_nt: TGTGCCAGCGGCCAGGGCATGAACACTGAAGCTTTCTTT
v_call: TRBV27
j_call: TRBJ1-1
d_call: -
clone_size: once

cdr3_aa: CAFRDQISPLHF
cdr3_nt: TGTGCTTTCCGGGACCAAATTTCACCCCTCCACTTT
v_call: TRBV30
j_call: TRBJ1-6
d_call: -
clone_size: -

cdr3_aa: CASSLSGNTIYF
cdr3_nt: TGTGCCAGCAGCTTATCTGGAAACACCATATATTTT
v_call: TRBV5-4
j_call: TRBJ1-3
d_call: -
clone_size: -

cdr3_aa: CASMKGPSPEQYF
cdr3_nt: TGTGCCAGCATGAAAGGACCATCCCCCGAGCAGTACTTC
v_call: TRBV28
j_call: TRBJ2-7
d_call: -
clone_size: -

cdr3_aa: CASSLQKAVKGYTF
cdr3_nt: TGTGCCAGCAGTTTACAAAAGGCAGTTAAGGGCTACACCTTC
v_call: TRBV27
j_call: TRBJ1-2
d_call: -
clone_size: -

cdr3_aa: CASSLAPPGSGELFF
cdr3_nt: TGTGCCAGCAGCTTAGCTCCCCCCGGGAGCGGGGAGCTGTTTTTT
v_call: TRBV7-3
j_call: TRBJ2-2
d_call: -
clone_size: -

cdr3_aa: CATSRQGISEQYF
cdr3_nt: TGTGCCACCAGCAGACAGGGGATCAGCGAGCAGTACTTC
v_call: TRBV15
j_call: TRBJ2-7
d_call: -
clone_size: few

cdr3_aa: CASRTRNYSPLHF
cdr3_nt: TGTGCCAGCAGGACTAGAAACTATTCACCCCTCCACTTT
v_call: TRBV28
j_call: TRBJ1-6
d_call: -
clone_size: -

cdr3_aa: CASAGLAAGELFF
cdr3_nt: TGTGCCAGTGCCGGCCTAGCAGCCGGGGAGCTGTTTTTT
v_call: TRBV2
j_call: TRBJ2-2
d_call: -
clone_size: -

cdr3_aa: CASSLPYTDSPLHF
cdr3_nt: TGTGCCAGCAGCTTACCGTATACGGATTCACCCCTCCACTTT
v_call: TRBV7-9
j_call: TRBJ1-6
d_call: -
clone_size: -

cdr3_aa: CASSLSGRNYGYTF
cdr3_nt: TGTGCCAGCTCCCTGTCCGGTCGAAACTATGGCTACACCTTC
v_call: TRBV18
j_call: TRBJ1-2
d_call: -
clone_size: few

cdr3_aa: CASSVEVNTEAFF
cdr3_nt: TGTGCCAGCAGCGTAGAGGTGAACACTGAAGCTTTCTTT
v_call: TRBV9
j_call: TRBJ1-1
d_call: -
clone_size: -

cdr3_aa: CASSLAGGTVSHGYTF
cdr3_nt: TGTGCCAGCAGCTTAGCCGGCGGGACCGTATCTCACGGCTACACCTTC
v_call: TRBV7-9
j_call: TRBJ1-2
d_call: -
clone_size: once

cdr3_aa: CASSPPGAGYNSPLHF
cdr3_nt: TGTGCCAGCTCACCACCCGGAGCTGGCTATAATTCACCCCTCCACTTT
v_call: TRBV18
j_call: TRBJ1-6
d_call: -
clone_size: -

cdr3_aa: CATSAGAGNQPQHF
cdr3_nt: TGTGCCACCAGCGCAGGGGCCGGCAATCAGCCCCAGCATTTT
v_call: TRBV15
j_call: TRBJ1-5
d_call: -
clone_size: -

cdr3_aa: CASSPDGHNEQFF
cdr3_nt: TGTGCCAGCAGCCCCGACGGTCACAATGAGCAGTTCTTC
v_call: TRBV7-9
j_call: TRBJ2-1
d_call: -
clone_size: -

cdr3_aa: CASSQATVGASPLHF
cdr3_nt: TGCGCCAGCAGCCAGGCTACGGTCGGGGCATCACCCCTCCACTTT
v_call: TRBV4-3
j_call: TRBJ1-6
d_call: -
clone_size: few

cdr3_aa: CASSGHGTNTGELFF
cdr3_nt: TGTGCCAGTAGCGGGCACGGGACGAACACCGGGGAGCTGTTTTTT
v_call: TRBV25-1
j_call: TRBJ2-2
d_call: TRBD2
clone_size: -

cdr3_aa: CASSSRTRPYEQYF
cdr3_nt: TGTGCCAGCAGCTCCCGGACTCGTCCCTACGAGCAGTACTTC
v_call: TRBV7-9
j_call: TRBJ2-7
d_call: -
clone_size: -

cdr3_aa: CASSETRDTDTQYF
cdr3_nt: TGTGCCAGCAGTGAAACTCGGGACACAGATACGCAGTATTTT
v_call: TRBV2
j_call: TRBJ2-3
d_call: -
clone_size: -

cdr3_aa: CASSFRGGAILEQFF
cdr3_nt: TGTGCCAGCAGCTTTAGAGGCGGGGCTATTCTTGAGCAGTTCTTC
v_call: TRBV5-4
j_call: TRBJ2-1
d_call: -
clone_size: -

cdr3_aa: CAWSVLTDSGELFF
cdr3_nt: TGTGCCTGGAGTGTACTCACCGATTCCGGGGAGCTGTTTTTT
v_call: TRBV30
j_call: TRBJ2-2
d_call: -
clone_size: -

cdr3_aa: CASSSTGAGVTEAFF
cdr3_nt: TGTGCCAGCAGTTCGACAGGGGCTGGGGTCACTGAAGCTTTCTTT
v_call: TRBV7-3
j_call: TRBJ1-1
d_call: TRBD1
clone_size: -

cdr3_aa: CASSQDGRQPVYGYTF
cdr3_nt: TGCGCCAGCAGCCAAGATGGTCGGCAGCCAGTCTATGGCTACACCTTC
v_call: TRBV4-1
j_call: TRBJ1-2
d_call: -
clone_size: -

cdr3_aa: CSVEGLMEGGSYGYTF
cdr3_nt: TGCAGCGTTGAAGGTCTCATGGAGGGCGGATCCTATGGCTACACCTTC
v_call: TRBV29-1
j_call: TRBJ1-2
d_call: -
clone_size: -

cdr3_aa: CARRDRVDEKLFF
cdr3_nt: TGCGCCAGGAGAGACAGGGTTGATGAAAAACTGTTTTTT
v_call: TRBV10-1
j_call: TRBJ1-4
d_call: TRBD1
clone_size: -